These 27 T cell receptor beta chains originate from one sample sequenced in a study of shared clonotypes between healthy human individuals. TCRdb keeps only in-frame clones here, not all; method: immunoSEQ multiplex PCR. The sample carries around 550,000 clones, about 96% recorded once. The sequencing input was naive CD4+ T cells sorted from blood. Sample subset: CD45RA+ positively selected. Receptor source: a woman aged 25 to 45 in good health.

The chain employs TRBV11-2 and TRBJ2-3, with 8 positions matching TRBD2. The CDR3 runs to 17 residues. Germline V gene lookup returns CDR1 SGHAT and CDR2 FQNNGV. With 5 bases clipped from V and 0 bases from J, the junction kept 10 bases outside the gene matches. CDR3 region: CASSRRYSGNSTDTQYF. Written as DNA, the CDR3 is TGTGCCAGCAGCCGACGGTATAGCGGGAACAGCACAGATACGCAGTATTTT.

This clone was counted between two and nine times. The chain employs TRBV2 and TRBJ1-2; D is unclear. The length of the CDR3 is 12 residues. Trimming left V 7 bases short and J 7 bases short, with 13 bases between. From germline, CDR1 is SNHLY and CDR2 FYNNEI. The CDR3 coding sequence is TGTGCCAGCACCCCTGGAGCGGGTGGCTACACCTTC. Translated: CASTPGAGGYTF.

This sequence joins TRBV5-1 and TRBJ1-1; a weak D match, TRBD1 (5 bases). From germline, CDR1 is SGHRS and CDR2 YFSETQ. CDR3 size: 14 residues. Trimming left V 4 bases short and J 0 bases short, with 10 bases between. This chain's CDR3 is CASSGRQLNTEAFF. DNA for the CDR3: TGCGCCAGCAGCGGAAGACAGTTGAACACTGAAGCTTTCTTT.

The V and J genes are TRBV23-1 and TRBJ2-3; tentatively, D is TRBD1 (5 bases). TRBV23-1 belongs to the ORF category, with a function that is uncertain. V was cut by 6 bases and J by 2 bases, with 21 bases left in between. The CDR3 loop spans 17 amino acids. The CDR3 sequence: CASSPRVRQPHTDTQYF. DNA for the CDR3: TGCGCCAGCAGCCCTCGAGTTCGACAGCCCCACACAGATACGCAGTATTTT.

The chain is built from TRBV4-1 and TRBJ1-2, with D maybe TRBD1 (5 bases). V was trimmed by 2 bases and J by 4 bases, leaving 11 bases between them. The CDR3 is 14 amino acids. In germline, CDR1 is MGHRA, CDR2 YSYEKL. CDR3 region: CASSQPRDGYGYTF. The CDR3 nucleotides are TGCGCCAGCAGCCAACCCCGGGACGGCTATGGCTACACCTTC.

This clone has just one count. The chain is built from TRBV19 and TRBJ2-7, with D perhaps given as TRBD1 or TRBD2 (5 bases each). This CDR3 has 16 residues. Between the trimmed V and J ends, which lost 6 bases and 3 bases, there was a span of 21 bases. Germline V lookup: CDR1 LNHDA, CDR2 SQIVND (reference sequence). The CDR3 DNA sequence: TGTGCCAGTAGACCTAGCCCGTCACAGGCCGGCTACGAGCAGTACTTC. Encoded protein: CASRPSPSQAGYEQYF.

This CDR3 is CASRGAGTDTQYF. The CDR3 region has the DNA TGTGCCAGCAGGGGTGCTGGCACAGATACGCAGTATTTT. This chain connects TRBV28 to TRBJ2-3; D unclear. This CDR3 is built from 13 residues. The germline gives CDR1 MDHEN, CDR2 SYDVKM. Deletions cut 6 bases from V and 1 base from J, with 8 bases between. The full variable domain, with the rest looked up from reference TRBV28 and TRBJ2-3, is DVKVTQSSRYLVKRTGEKVFLECVQDMDHENMFWYRQDPGLGLRLIYFSYDVKMKEKGDIPEGYSVSREKKERFSLILESASTNQTSMYLCASRGAGTDTQYFGPGTRLTVL.

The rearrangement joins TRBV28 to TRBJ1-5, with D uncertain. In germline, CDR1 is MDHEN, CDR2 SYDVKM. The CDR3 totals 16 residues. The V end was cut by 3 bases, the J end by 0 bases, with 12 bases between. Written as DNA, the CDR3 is TGTGCCAGCAGTTTTTGGCAGGTTGATAGCAATCAGCCCCAGCATTTT. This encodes CASSFWQVDSNQPQHF.

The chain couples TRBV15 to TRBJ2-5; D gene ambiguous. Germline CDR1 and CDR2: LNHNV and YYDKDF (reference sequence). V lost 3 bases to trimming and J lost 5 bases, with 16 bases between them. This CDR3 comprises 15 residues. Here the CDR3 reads CATSSAWPMRETQYF. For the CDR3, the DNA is TGTGCCACCAGCAGTGCCTGGCCCATGCGGGAGACCCAGTACTTC.

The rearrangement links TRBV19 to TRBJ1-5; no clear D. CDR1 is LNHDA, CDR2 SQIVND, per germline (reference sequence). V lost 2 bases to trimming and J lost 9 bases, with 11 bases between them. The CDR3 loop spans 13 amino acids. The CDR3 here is CASSIQVSGPQHF. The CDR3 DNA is TGTGCCAGTAGTATACAGGTTTCTGGGCCCCAGCATTTT.

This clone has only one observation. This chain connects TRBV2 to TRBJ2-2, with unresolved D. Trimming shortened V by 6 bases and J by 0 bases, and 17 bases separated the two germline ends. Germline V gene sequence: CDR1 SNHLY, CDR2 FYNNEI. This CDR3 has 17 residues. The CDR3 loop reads CASSPNPALANTGELFF. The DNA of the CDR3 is TGTGCCAGCAGCCCCAATCCGGCTCTCGCGAACACCGGGGAGCTGTTTTTT.

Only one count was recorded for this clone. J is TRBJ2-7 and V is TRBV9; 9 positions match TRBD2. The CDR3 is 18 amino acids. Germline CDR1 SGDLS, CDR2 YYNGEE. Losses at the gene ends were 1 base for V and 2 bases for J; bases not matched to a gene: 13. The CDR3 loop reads CASSVSPAGASGAYEQYF. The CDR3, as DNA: TGTGCCAGCAGCGTAAGTCCGGCAGGGGCTAGCGGGGCCTACGAGCAGTACTTC. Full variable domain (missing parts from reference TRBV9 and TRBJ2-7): DSGVTQTPKHLITATGQRVTLRCSPRSGDLSVYWYQQSLDQGLQFLIQYYNGEERAKGNILERFSAQQFPDLHSELNLSSLELGDSALYFCASSVSPAGASGAYEQYFGPGTRLTVT.

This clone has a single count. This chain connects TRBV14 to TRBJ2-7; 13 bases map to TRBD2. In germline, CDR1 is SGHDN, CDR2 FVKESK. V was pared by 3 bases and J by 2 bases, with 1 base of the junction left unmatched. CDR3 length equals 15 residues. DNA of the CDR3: TGTGCCAGCAGCCATACTAGCGGGAGGGCCTACGAGCAGTACTTC. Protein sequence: CASSHTSGRAYEQYF. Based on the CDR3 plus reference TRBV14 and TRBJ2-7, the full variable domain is EAGVTQFPSHSVIEKGQTVTLRCDPISGHDNLYWYRRVMGKEIKFLLHFVKESKQDESGMPNNRFLAERTGGTYSTLKVQPAELEDSGVYFCASSHTSGRAYEQYFGPGTRLTVT.

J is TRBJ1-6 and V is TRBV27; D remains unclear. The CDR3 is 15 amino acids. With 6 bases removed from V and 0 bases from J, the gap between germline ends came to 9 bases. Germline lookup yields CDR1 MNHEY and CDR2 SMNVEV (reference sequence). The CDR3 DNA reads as TGTGCCAGCAGATCAGAAGGCTCCTATAATTCACCCCTCCACTTT. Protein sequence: CASRSEGSYNSPLHF.

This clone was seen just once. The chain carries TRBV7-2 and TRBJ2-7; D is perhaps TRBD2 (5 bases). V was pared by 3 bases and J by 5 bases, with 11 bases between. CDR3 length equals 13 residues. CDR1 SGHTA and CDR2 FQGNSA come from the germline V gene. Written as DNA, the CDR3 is TGTGCCAGCAGCTTTCGACTACTTGACGAGCAGTACTTC. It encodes CASSFRLLDEQYF.

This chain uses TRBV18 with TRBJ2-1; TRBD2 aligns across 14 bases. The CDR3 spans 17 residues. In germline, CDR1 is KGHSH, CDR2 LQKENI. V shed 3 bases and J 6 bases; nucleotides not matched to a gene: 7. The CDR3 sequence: CASSPGLAGAAGNEQFF. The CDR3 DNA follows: TGTGCCAGCTCACCGGGACTAGCGGGAGCAGCGGGCAATGAGCAGTTCTTC.

The CDR3 spells CASSPGQMHEKLFF. The CDR3 bases are TGTGCCAGCAGCCCGGGACAGATGCATGAAAAACTGTTTTTT. The rearrangement joins TRBV5-4 to TRBJ1-4; 7 bases match TRBD1. V lost 4 bases, J lost 6 bases, and 6 bases stayed unmatched. The germline CDR1 and CDR2 sequences are SGHNT and YYREEE (reference sequence). The CDR3 runs 14 residues.

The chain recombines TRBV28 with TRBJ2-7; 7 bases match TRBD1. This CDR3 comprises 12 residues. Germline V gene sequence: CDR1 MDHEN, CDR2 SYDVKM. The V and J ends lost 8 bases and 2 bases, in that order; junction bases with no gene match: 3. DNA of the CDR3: TGTGCCAGCGGGACAGCGCCCTACGAGCAGTACTTC. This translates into CASGTAPYEQYF.

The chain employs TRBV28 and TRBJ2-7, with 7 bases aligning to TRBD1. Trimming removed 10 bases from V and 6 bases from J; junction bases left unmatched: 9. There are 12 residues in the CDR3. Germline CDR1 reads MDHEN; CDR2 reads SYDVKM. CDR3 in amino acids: CATQTGPIEQYF. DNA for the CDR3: TGTGCCACCCAGACAGGGCCGATCGAGCAGTACTTC.

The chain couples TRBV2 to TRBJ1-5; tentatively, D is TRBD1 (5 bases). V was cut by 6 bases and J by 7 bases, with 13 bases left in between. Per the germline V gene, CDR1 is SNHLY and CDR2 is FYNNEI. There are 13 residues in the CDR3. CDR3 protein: CASRQEGVQPQHF. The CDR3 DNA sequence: TGTGCCAGCAGACAGGAAGGGGTACAGCCCCAGCATTTT. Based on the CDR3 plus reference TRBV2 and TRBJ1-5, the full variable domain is EPEVTQTPSHQVTQMGQEVILRCVPISNHLYFYWYRQILGQKVEFLVSFYNNEISEKSEIFDDQFSVERPDGSNFTLKIRSTKLEDSAMYFCASRQEGVQPQHFGDGTRLSIL.

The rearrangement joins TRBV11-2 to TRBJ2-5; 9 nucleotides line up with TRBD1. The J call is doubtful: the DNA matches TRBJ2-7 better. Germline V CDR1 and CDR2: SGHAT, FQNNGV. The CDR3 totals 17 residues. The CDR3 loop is CASSSTSGQGFSYEQYF. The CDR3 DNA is TGTGCCAGCAGCTCAACCTCGGGACAGGGATTTTCCTACGAGCAGTACTTC.

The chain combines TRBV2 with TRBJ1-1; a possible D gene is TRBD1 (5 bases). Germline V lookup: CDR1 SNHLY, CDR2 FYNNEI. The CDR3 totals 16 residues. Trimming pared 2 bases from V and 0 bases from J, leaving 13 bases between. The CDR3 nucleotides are TGTGCCAGCAGTGAACCGGTCGGGGGTTTGAACACTGAAGCTTTCTTT. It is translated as CASSEPVGGLNTEAFF.

The CDR3 protein is CASSLWLAGGLGELFF. The CDR3 DNA follows: TGTGCCAGCAGTTTATGGCTAGCGGGAGGCCTCGGGGAGCTGTTTTTT. V is TRBV28 and J is TRBJ2-2, with 11 bases identical to TRBD2. CDR1 is MDHEN, CDR2 SYDVKM, per germline. The CDR3 has 16 residues. V was clipped by 0 bases and J by 7 bases; unmatched bases: 4. Based on the CDR3 plus reference TRBV28 and TRBJ2-2, the full variable domain is DVKVTQSSRYLVKRTGEKVFLECVQDMDHENMFWYRQDPGLGLRLIYFSYDVKMKEKGDIPEGYSVSREKKERFSLILESASTNQTSMYLCASSLWLAGGLGELFFGEGSRLTVL.

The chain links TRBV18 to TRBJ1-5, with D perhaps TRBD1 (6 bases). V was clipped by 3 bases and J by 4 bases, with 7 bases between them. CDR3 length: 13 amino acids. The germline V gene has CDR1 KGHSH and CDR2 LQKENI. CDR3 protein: CASSPDRNQPQHF. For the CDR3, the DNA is TGTGCCAGCTCACCTGACAGGAATCAGCCCCAGCATTTT.

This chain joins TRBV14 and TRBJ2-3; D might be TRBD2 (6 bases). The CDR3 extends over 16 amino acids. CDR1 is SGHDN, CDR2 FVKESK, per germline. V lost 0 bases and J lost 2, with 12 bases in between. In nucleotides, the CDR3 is TGTGCCAGCAGCCAAGATTTGTTAGCGGCCACAGATACGCAGTATTTT. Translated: CASSQDLLAATDTQYF.

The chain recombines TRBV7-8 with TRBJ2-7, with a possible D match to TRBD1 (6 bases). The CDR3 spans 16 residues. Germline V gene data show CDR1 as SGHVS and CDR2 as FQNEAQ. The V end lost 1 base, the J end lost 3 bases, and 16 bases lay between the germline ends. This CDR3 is CASSLEGVGNIYEQYF. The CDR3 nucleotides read TGTGCCAGCAGCTTAGAGGGGGTCGGCAATATCTACGAGCAGTACTTC.

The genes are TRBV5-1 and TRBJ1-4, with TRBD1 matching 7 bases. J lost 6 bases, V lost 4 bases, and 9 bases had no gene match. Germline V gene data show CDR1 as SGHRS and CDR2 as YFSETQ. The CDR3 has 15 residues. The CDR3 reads CASSLAGDSYEKLFF. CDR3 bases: TGCGCCAGCAGCCTGGCCGGGGACAGTTATGAAAAACTGTTTTTT.